This TCR beta chain appears in the sequencing data of a study of cytomegalovirus exposure and HLA in healthy donors. General study points: Accurate prediction of most subjects' HLA-A and HLA-B alleles from TCR beta sequences was reported. In a later analysis, V- and J-gene trimming of beta chains associated with a DCLRE1C missense variant, replicated independently. A later analysis found most CMV-associated TCR beta chains apparently HLA-restricted.

With regard to this clone: The target antigen is unknown.

Germline V gene data show CDR1 as PRHDT and CDR2 as FYEKMQ (reference sequence). Trimming cost V 2 bases and J 4 bases, with 12 bases left between them. The CDR3 totals 14 residues. Vbeta (60) and Jbeta (13) primers were used in the PCR. Sequenced by immunoSEQ multiplex PCR; TCRdb stores in-frame clones only, minus some. The sample has more than 80,000 clones; about 70% are singletons. Sequences were obtained from PBMCs. The chain employs TRBV13 and TRBJ2-7, with D maybe TRBD1 (6 bases). This clonotype was obtained from a female donor in good health and CMV-seronegative. CDR3 sequence (DNA): TGTGCCAGCAGCTTACAGGGGTCGAAATACGAGCAGTACTTC. Its translation is CASSLQGSKYEQYF.